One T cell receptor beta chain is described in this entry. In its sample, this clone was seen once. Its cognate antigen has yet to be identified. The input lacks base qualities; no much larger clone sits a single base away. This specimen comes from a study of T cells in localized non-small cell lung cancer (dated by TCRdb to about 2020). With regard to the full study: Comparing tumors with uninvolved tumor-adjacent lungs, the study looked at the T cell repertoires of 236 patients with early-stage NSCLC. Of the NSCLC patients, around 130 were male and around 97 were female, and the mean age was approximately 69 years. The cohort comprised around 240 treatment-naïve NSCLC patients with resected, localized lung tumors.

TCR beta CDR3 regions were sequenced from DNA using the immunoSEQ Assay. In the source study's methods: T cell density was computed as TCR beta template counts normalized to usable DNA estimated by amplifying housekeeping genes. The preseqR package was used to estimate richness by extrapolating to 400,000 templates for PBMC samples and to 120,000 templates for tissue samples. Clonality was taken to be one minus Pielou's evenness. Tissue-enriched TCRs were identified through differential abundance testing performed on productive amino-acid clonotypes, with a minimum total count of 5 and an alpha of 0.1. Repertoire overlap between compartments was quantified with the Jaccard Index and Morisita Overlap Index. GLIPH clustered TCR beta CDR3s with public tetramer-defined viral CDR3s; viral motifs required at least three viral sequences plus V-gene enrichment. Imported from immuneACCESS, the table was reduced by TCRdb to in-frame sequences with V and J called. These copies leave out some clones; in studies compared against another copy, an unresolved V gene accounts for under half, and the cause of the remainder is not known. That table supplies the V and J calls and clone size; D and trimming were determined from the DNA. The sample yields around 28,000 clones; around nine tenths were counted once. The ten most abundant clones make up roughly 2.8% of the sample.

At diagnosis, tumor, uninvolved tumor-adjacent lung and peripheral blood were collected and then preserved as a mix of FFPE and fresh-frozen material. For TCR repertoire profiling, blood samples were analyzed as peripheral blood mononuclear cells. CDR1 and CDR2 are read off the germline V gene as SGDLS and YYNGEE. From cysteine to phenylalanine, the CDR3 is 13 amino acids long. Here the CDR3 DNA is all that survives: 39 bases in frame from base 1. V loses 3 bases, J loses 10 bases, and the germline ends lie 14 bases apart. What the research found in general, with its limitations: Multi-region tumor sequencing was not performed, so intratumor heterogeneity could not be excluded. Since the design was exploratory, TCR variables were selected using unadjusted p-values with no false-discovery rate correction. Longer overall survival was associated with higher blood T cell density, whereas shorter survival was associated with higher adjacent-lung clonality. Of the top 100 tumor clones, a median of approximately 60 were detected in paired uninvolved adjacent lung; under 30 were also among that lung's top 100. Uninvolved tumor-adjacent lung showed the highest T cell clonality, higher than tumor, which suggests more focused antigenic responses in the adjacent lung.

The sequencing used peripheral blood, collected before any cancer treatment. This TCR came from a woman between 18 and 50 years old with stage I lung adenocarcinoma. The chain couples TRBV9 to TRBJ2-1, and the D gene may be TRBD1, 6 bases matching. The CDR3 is CASSANSRGEQFF. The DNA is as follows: TGTGCCAGCAGCGCTAACTCCAGGGGCGAGCAGTTCTTC.